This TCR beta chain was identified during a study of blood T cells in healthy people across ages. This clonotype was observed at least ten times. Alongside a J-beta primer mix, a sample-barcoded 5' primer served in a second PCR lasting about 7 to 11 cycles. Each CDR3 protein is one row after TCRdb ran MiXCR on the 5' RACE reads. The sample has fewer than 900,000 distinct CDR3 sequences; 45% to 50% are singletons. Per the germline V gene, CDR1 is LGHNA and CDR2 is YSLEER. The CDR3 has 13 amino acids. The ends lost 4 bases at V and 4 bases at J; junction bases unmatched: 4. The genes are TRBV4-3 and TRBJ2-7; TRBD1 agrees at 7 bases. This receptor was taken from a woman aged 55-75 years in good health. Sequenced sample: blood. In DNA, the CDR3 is TGCGCCAGCAGCCTCGGGACAGATTACGAGCAGTACTTC. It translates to CASSLGTDYEQYF.